The rows below give T cell receptor beta chains drawn from one sample of a study of blood T cell repertoires in COVID-19. Sequencing was performed with immunoSEQ multiplex PCR; in TCRdb, only in-frame clones are kept and a portion is missing. This table holds about 43,000 clones, 65% to 85% found once. Sequencing used peripheral blood. These TCRs come from an elderly man in a cohort sampled during active COVID-19. The CDR3 runs from the conserved cysteine through the conserved F or W. Fields, in order: clone size, D gene, J gene, V gene, CDR3 protein, CDR3 DNA. The D gene is left open where the match is weak. The size field is filled for only some rows; it gives once, few, many or a size class.

>-|TRBD2|TRBJ2-5|TRBV24-1
CATSDPGLAGPRETQYF
TGTGCCACCAGTGACCCCGGACTAGCGGGGCCTAGGGAGACCCAGTACTTC
>once|TRBD1|TRBJ2-5|TRBV11-1
CASSTGQGETQYF
TGTGCCAGCAGCACGGGACAGGGGGAGACCCAGTACTTC
>-|-|TRBJ1-5|TRBV28
CASSPGGDNQPQHF
TGTGCCAGCAGCCCCGGGGGGGACAATCAGCCCCAGCATTTT
>medium-sized|-|TRBJ1-4|TRBV28
CASSLGGRINEKLFF
TGTGCCAGCAGTCTCGGTGGCAGGATTAATGAAAAACTGTTTTTT
>-|TRBD1|TRBJ1-5|TRBV28
CASIVQGDQPQHF
TGTGCCAGCATCGTACAGGGGGATCAGCCCCAGCATTTT
>-|-|TRBJ1-5|TRBV29-1
CSASGGGSQPQHF
TGCAGCGCCTCCGGCGGGGGTAGTCAGCCCCAGCATTTT
>-|-|TRBJ1-2|TRBV2
CASSEGNSIYGYTF
TGTGCCAGCAGTGAAGGAAACAGCATCTATGGCTACACCTTC
>few|TRBD1|TRBJ2-3|TRBV5-1
CASSLGQGGTDTQYF
TGCGCCAGCAGCTTGGGACAGGGGGGCACAGATACGCAGTATTTT
>-|TRBD1|TRBJ2-7|TRBV19
CASRDRVYEQYF
TGTGCCAGCCGGGACAGGGTATACGAGCAGTACTTC
>-|TRBD1|TRBJ1-1|TRBV29-1
CSVLDRGRTSTEAFF
TGCAGCGTGCTGGACAGGGGCAGGACGAGCACTGAAGCTTTCTTT
>-|-|TRBJ2-2|TRBV5-1
CASTLRTGRDTGELFF
TGCGCCAGCACCCTAAGGACAGGGAGGGACACCGGGGAGCTGTTTTTT
>once|-|TRBJ1-2|TRBV12-3/TRBV12-4
CASTRVGYGYTF
TGTGCCAGCACCCGGGTCGGCTATGGCTACACCTTC
>-|TRBD2|TRBJ2-1|TRBV18
CASSPLLAGGTNNEQFF
TGTGCCAGCTCACCACTTCTAGCGGGGGGGACCAACAATGAGCAGTTCTTC
>-|TRBD1|TRBJ2-5|TRBV4-1
CASSQRDRGMETQYF
TGCGCCAGCAGCCAGAGGGACAGGGGGATGGAGACCCAGTACTTC
>-|TRBD2|TRBJ2-3|TRBV28
CASSFPTSGGPDTQYF
TGTGCCAGCAGTTTTCCGACTAGCGGGGGTCCAGATACGCAGTATTTT
>-|-|TRBJ1-5|TRBV19
CASSIREGGSNQPQHF
TGTGCCAGTAGTATACGAGAGGGCGGCAGCAATCAGCCCCAGCATTTT
>-|-|TRBJ1-2|TRBV28
CASSIPGQSYGYTF
TGTGCCAGCAGTATTCCCGGACAGAGCTATGGCTACACCTTC
>-|-|TRBJ1-6|TRBV4-1
CASSQDNGVSYSGSPLHF
TGCGCCAGCAGCCAAGATAACGGGGTCTCATACTCGGGCTCACCCCTCCACTTT
>-|TRBD2|TRBJ2-2|TRBV3-1/TRBV3-2
CASENGGATGELFF
TGTGCCAGCGAGAACGGGGGGGCAACCGGGGAGCTGTTTTTT
>-|-|TRBJ2-3|TRBV5-1
CASSLGGLGTDTQYF
TGCGCCAGCAGCTTGGGCGGACTGGGCACAGATACGCAGTATTTT
>-|TRBD1|TRBJ1-1|TRBV11-2
CASSPDRGGTEAFF
TGTGCCAGCAGCCCGGACAGGGGGGGGACTGAAGCTTTCTTT
>-|TRBD2|TRBJ2-1|TRBV14
CASSPHGTSGGNEQFF
TGTGCCAGCAGCCCCCACGGGACTAGCGGGGGGAATGAGCAGTTCTTC
>-|TRBD1|TRBJ1-2|TRBV18
CASKPRTGNYGYTF
TGTGCCAGCAAACCCCGGACAGGGAACTATGGCTACACCTTC
>-|-|TRBJ1-6|TRBV5-1
CASSLMGQPNSPLHF
TGCGCCAGCAGCTTGATGGGACAACCTAATTCACCCCTCCACTTT
>-|TRBD1|TRBJ2-7|TRBV5-6
CASRRDRSYEQYF
TGTGCCAGCAGGAGGGACAGATCCTACGAGCAGTACTTC
>-|TRBD2|TRBJ2-2|TRBV9
CASSPTSGVVTGELFF
TGTGCCAGCAGCCCGACTAGCGGAGTGGTCACCGGGGAGCTGTTTTTT
>once|TRBD1|TRBJ1-2|TRBV28
CASSQQGRYGYTF
TGTGCCAGCAGTCAACAGGGGAGGTATGGCTACACCTTC
>-|TRBD1|TRBJ1-1|TRBV7-8
CASSVTQGMNTEAFF
TGTGCCAGCAGCGTAACACAGGGGATGAACACTGAAGCTTTCTTT
>-|-|TRBJ1-1|TRBV21-1
CASSRGQISYRTEAFF
TGTGCCAGCAGCAGAGGACAGATCAGTTACCGCACTGAAGCTTTCTTT
>-|-|TRBJ2-3|TRBV28
CASSLIPGAGTDTQYF
TGTGCCAGCAGTTTAATCCCAGGGGCGGGCACAGATACGCAGTATTTT
>few|-|TRBJ1-2|TRBV5-1
CASSSMTNYGYTF
TGCGCCAGCAGCTCGATGACAAACTATGGCTACACCTTC
>-|-|TRBJ2-2|TRBV7-7
CASSLWTTDYTGELFF
TGTGCCAGCAGCTTATGGACTACCGATTACACCGGGGAGCTGTTTTTT
>-|TRBD1|TRBJ1-1|TRBV18
CASSSTGGQTEAFF
TGTGCCAGCTCGTCGACAGGGGGCCAAACTGAAGCTTTCTTT
>-|TRBD1|TRBJ2-7|TRBV28
CASSLSARGQGQYF
TGTGCCAGCAGTTTATCGGCCAGGGGACAGGGTCAGTACTTC
>-|TRBD2|TRBJ2-5|TRBV9
CASSKSGRLIETQYF
TGTGCCAGCAGCAAAAGCGGGAGACTGATAGAGACCCAGTACTTC
>-|-|TRBJ1-5|TRBV28
CASSLAGRSASNQPQHF
TGTGCCAGCAGTTTGGCAGGGAGGTCGGCTAGCAATCAGCCCCAGCATTTT
>-|TRBD2|TRBJ2-7|TRBV6-2/TRBV6-3
CASSSLAGPSYEQYF
TGTGCCAGCAGTTCCTTAGCGGGACCTTCCTACGAGCAGTACTTC
>-|TRBD1|TRBJ1-2|TRBV4-3
CASSQTPGQDWHGYTF
TGCGCCAGCAGCCAAACACCGGGACAGGATTGGCATGGCTACACCTTC
>-|-|TRBJ1-5|TRBV4-1
CASSPPDRNNQPQHF
TGCGCCAGCAGCCCACCCGACAGGAACAATCAGCCCCAGCATTTT
>-|-|TRBJ1-1|TRBV11-2
CASSLATEYTEAFF
TGTGCCAGCAGCTTAGCGACAGAGTACACTGAAGCTTTCTTT
>-|-|TRBJ1-4|TRBV2
CASRKQVATNEKLFF
TGTGCCAGCAGGAAACAGGTGGCAACTAATGAAAAACTGTTTTTT
>few|TRBD1|TRBJ2-7|TRBV27
CASSSRTGAYEQYF
TGTGCCAGCAGTTCCCGGACAGGGGCCTACGAGCAGTACTTC